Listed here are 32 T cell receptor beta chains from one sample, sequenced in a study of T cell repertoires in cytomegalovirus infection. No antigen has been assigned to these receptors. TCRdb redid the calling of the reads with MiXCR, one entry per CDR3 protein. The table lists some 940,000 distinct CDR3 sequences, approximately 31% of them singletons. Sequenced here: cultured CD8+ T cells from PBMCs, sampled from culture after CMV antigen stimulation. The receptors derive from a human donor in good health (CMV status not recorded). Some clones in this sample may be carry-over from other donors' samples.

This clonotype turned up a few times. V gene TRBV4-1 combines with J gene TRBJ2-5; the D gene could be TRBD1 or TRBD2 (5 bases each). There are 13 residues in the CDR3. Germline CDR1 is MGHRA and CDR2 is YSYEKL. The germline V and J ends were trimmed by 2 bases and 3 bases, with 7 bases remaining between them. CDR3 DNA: TGCGCCAGCAGCCAATTGGGGGAAGAGACCCAGTACTTC. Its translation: CASSQLGEETQYF.

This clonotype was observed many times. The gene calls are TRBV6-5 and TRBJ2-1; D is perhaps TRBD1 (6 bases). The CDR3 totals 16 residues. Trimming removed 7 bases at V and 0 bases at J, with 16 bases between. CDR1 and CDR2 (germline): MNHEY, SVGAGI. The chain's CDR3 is CASKGVGPVSYNEQFF. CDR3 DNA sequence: TGTGCCAGCAAGGGGGTCGGGCCGGTCTCCTACAATGAGCAGTTCTTC.

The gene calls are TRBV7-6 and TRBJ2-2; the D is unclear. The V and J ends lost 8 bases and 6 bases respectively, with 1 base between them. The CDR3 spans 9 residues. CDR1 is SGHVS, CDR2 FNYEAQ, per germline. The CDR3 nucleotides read TGTGCCAGCCCCGGGGAGCTGTTTTTT. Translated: CASPGELFF.

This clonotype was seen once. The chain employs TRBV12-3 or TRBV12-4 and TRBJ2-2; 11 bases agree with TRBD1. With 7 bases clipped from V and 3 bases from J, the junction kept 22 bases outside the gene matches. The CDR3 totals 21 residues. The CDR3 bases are TGTGCCAGCATTCCCGGGACAGGGGGTAACTACCGTCATTTAGACACCGGGGAGCTGTTTTTT. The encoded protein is CASIPGTGGNYRHLDTGELFF.

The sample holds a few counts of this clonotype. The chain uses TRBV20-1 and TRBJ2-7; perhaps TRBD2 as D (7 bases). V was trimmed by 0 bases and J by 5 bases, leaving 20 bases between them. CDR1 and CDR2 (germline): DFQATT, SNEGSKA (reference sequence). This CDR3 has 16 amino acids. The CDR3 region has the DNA TGCAGTGCTAGAGATCGCGGGGGCCCAGACAGAAACGAGCAGTACTTC. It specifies CSARDRGGPDRNEQYF.

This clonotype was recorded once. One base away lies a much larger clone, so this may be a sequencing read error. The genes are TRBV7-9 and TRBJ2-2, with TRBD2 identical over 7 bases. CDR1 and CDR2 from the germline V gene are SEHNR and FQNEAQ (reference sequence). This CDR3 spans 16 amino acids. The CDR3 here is CVSSLGAGEGTGELFF. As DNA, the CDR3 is TGTGTCAGCAGCTTAGGTGCGGGAGAGGGCACCGGGGAGCTGTTTTTT.

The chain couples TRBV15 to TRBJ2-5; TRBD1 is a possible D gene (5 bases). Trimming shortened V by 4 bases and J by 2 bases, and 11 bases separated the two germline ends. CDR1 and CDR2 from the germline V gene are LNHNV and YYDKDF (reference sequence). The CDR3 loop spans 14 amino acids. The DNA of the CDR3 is TGTGCCACCAGCACTAGACAGTCTCAAGAGACCCAGTACTTC. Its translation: CATSTRQSQETQYF.

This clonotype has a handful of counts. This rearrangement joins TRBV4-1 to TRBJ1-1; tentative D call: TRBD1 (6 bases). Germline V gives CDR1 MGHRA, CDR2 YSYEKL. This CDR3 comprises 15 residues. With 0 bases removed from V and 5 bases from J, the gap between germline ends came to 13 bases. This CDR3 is CASSQDQQGGTEAFF. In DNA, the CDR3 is TGCGCCAGCAGCCAAGATCAACAGGGTGGAACTGAAGCTTTCTTT.

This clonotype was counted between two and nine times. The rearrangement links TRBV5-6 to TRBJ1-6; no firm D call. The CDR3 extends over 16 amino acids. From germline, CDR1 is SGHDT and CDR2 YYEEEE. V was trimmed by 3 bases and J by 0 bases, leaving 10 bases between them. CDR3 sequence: CASSWWASSYNSPLHF. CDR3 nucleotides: TGTGCCAGCAGCTGGTGGGCTTCCTCCTATAATTCACCCCTCCACTTT.

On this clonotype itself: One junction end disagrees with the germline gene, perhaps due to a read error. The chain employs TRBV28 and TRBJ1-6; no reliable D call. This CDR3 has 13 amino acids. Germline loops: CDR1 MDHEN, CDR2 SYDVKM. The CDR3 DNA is TGTGCCGGCAGTTTACGAGGGATAGCTCCCCTCCACTTT. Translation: CAGSLRGIAPLHF.

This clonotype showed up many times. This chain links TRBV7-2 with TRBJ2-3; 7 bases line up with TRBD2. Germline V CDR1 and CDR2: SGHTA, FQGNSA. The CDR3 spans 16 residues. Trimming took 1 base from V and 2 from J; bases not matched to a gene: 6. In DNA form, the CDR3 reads TGTGCCAGCAGCTTAGGGGATGCGGGGGTCACAGATACGCAGTATTTT. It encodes CASSLGDAGVTDTQYF.

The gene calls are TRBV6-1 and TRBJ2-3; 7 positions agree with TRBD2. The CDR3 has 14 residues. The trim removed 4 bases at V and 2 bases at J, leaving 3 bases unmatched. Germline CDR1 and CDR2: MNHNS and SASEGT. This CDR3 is CASSAGGNTDTQYF. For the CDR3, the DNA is TGTGCCAGCAGTGCGGGGGGAAACACAGATACGCAGTATTTT.

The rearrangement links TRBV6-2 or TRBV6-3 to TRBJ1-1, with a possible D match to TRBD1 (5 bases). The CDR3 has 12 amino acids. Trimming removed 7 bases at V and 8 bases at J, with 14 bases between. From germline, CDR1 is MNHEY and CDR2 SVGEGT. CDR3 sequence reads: CASTHGGREAFF. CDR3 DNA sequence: TGTGCCAGCACCCACGGGGGTCGGGAAGCTTTCTTT.

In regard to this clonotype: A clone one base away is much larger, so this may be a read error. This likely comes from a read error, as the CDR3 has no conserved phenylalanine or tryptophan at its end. The CDR3 bases are TGTGCCAGCAGCTCCTGGACTAGCGGGGTCCAAGAGACCCAGTACTCC. Its translation is CASSSWTSGVQETQYS. The V call is TRBV7-3, the J call TRBJ2-5; 12 nucleotides align to TRBD2. The length of the CDR3 is 16 residues. The V and J ends lost 4 bases and 1 base, in that order; junction bases with no gene match: 4. CDR1 is SGHTA, CDR2 FQGTGA, per germline.

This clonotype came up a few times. The CDR3 DNA is TGTGCCAGCAGCCCCTCAGGGCGAAAACTGTTTTTT. It specifies CASSPSGRKLFF. The chain couples TRBV4-2 to TRBJ1-4; a possible D gene is TRBD1 (5 bases). The CDR3 loop spans 12 amino acids. The V end was cut by 4 bases, the J end by 10 bases, with 10 bases between. Germline-derived CDR1 and CDR2 are LGHNA and YNFKEQ.

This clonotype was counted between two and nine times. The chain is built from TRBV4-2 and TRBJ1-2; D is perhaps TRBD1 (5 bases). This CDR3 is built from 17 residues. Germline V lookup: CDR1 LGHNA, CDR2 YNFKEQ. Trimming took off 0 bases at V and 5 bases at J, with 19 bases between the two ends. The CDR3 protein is CASSQDMGQGFMYGYTF. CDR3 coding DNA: TGTGCCAGCAGCCAAGATATGGGGCAGGGATTTATGTATGGCTACACCTTC.

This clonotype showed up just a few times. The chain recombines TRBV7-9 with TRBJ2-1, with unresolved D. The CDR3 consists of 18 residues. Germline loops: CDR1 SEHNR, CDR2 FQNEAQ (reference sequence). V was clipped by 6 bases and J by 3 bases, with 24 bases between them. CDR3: CASSTTPDGQAFYNEQFF. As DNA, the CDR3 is TGTGCCAGCAGTACAACCCCAGACGGGCAGGCTTTCTACAATGAGCAGTTCTTC.

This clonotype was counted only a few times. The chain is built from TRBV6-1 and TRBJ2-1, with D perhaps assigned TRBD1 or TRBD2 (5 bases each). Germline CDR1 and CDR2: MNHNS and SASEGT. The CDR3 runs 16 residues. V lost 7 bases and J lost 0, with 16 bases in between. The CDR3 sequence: CASTSRVESSYNEQFF. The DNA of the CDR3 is TGTGCCAGCACTAGCAGGGTAGAGAGCTCCTACAATGAGCAGTTCTTC.

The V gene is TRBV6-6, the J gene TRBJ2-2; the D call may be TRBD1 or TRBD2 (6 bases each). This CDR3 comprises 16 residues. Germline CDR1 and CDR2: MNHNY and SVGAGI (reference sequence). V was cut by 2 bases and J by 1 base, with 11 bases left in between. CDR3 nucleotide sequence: TGTGCCAGCAGTTACGTTGGGGGGCTGAACACCGGGGAGCTGTTTTTT. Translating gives CASSYVGGLNTGELFF.

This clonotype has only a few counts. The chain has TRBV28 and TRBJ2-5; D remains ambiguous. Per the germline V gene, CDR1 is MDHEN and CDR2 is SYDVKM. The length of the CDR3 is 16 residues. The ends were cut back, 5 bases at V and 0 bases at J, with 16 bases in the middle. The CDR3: CASSPDSYSYQETQYF. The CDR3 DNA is TGTGCCAGCAGTCCAGACTCTTATTCGTACCAAGAGACCCAGTACTTC.

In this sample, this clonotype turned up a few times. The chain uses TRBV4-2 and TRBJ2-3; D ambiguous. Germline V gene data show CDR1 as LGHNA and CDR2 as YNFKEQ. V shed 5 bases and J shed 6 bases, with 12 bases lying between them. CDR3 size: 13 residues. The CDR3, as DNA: TGTGCCAGCAGCACCGTGCCCGGGGATACGCAGTATTTT. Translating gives CASSTVPGDTQYF.

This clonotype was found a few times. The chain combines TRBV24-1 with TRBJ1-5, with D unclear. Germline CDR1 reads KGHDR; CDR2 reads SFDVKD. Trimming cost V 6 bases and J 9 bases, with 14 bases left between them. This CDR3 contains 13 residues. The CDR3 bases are TGTGCCACCAGTAAGAGCCCGTTGGGGCCCCAGCATTTT. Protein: CATSKSPLGPQHF.

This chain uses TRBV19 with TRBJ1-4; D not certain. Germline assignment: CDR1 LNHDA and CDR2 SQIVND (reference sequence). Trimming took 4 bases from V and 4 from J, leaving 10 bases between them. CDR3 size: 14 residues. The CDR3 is CASSTQGLNEKLFF. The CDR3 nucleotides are TGTGCCAGTAGTACTCAAGGGCTTAATGAAAAACTGTTTTTT.

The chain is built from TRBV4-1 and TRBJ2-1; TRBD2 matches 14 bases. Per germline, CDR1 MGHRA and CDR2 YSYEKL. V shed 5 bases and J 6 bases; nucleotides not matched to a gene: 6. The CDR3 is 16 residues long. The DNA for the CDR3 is TGCGCCAGCAGCGACCGACTAGCGGGGGGGAGCAATGAGCAGTTCTTC. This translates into CASSDRLAGGSNEQFF.

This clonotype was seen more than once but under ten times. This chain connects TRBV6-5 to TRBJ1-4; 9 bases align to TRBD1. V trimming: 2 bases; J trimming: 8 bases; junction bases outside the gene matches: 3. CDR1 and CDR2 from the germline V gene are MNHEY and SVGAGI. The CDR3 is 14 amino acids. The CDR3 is CASSYGTGREKLFF. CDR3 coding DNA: TGTGCCAGCAGTTACGGGACAGGGCGGGAAAAACTGTTTTTT.

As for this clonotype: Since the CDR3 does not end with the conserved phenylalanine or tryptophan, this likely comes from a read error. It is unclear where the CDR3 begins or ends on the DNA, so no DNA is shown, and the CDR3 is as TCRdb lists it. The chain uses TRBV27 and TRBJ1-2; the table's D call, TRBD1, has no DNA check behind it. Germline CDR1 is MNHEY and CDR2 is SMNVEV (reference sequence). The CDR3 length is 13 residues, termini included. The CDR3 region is CASSPTSGFFPRM.

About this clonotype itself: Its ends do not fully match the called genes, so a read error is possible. The CDR3 nucleotides are TGTGCCAGCAATGAATCGAGTCTGAGTCTTTTT. Amino acid sequence: CASNESSLSLF. The chain links TRBV2 to TRBJ2-2; D remains unclear. The CDR3 is 11 residues long. The germline V gene has CDR1 SNHLY and CDR2 FYNNEI.

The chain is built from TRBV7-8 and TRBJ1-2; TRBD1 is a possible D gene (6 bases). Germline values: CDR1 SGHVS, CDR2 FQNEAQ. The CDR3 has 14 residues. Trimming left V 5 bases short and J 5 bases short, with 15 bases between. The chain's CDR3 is CASSRGTMNYGYTF. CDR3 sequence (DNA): TGTGCCAGCAGCCGCGGGACAATGAATTATGGCTACACCTTC.

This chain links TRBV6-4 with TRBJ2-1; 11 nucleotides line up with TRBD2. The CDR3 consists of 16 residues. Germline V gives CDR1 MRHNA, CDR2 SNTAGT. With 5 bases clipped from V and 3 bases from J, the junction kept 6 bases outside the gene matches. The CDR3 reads CASSPRTSGLYNEQFF. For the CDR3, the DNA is TGTGCCAGCAGTCCTCGGACTAGCGGGCTCTACAATGAGCAGTTCTTC.

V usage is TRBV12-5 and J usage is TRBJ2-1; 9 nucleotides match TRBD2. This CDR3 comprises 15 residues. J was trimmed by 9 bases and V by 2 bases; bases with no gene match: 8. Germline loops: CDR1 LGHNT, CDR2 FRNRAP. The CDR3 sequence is CASGLSGGPFGEQFF. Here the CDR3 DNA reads TGTGCTAGTGGTTTGAGCGGGGGGCCCTTCGGTGAGCAGTTCTTC.

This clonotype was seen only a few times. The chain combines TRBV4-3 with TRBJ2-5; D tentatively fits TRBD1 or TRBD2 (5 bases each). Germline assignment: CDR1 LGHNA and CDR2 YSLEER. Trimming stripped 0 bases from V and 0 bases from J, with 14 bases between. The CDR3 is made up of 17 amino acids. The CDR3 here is CASSQDGPGTYQETQYF. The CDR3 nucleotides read TGCGCCAGCAGCCAAGACGGACCCGGGACGTACCAAGAGACCCAGTACTTC.

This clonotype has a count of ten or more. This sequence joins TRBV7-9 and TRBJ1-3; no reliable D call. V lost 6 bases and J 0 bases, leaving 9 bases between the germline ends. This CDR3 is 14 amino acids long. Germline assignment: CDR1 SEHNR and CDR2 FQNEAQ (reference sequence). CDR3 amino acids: CASREPDSGNTIYF. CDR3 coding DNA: TGTGCCAGCAGAGAACCTGACTCTGGAAACACCATATATTTT.